This T cell receptor (beta chain) originates from a study of CD8 T cells in ankylosing spondylitis. Findings and caveats of the study: Before this, some motif variants had been reported in reactive arthritis synovial fluid and blood.

A single record per CDR3 protein comes from TCRdb applying MiXCR to the 5' RACE reads. This sample has fewer than 400,000 distinct CDR3 sequences, with approximately 14% found just once. Note on this clonotype: Its target is unknown.

With 3 bases removed from V and 10 bases from J, the gap between germline ends came to 15 bases. Germline V gene data show CDR1 as SGHDN and CDR2 as FVKESK. CDR3 size: 13 residues. The source of this sequence is a male donor with ankylosing spondylitis or in good health (not recorded which). The genes are TRBV14 and TRBJ1-1, with D tentatively TRBD1 (5 bases). Specimen: blood, either unsorted or a sorted T cell fraction (not recorded which). In nucleotides, the CDR3 is TGTGCCAGCAGCCAGTGGGGACCAAGCGGAGCTTTCTTT. This encodes CASSQWGPSGAFF. Drawing the rest from reference TRBV14 and TRBJ1-1, the complete variable domain is EAGVTQFPSHSVIEKGQTVTLRCDPISGHDNLYWYRRVMGKEIKFLLHFVKESKQDESGMPNNRFLAERTGGTYSTLKVQPAELEDSGVYFCASSQWGPSGAFFGQGTRLTVV.